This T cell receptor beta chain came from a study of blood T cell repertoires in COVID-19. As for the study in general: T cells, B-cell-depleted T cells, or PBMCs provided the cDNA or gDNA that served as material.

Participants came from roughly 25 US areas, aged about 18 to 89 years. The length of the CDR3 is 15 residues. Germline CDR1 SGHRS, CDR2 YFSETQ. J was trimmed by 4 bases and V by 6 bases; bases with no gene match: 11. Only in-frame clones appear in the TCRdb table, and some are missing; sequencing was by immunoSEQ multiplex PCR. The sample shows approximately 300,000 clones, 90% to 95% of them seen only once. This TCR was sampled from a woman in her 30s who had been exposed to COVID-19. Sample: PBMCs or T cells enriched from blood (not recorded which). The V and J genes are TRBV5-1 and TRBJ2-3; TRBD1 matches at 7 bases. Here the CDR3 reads CASKYWGQGADTQYF. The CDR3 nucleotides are TGCGCCAGCAAGTACTGGGGGCAGGGGGCAGATACGCAGTATTTT.